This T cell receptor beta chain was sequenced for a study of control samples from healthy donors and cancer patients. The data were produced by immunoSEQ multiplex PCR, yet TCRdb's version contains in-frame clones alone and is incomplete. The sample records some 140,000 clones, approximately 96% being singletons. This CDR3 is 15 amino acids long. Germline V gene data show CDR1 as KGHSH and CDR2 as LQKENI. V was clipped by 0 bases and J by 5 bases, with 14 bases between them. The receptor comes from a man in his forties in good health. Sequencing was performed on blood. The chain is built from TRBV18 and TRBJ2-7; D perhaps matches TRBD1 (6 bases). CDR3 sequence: CASSPPDGTPDEQYF. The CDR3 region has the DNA TGTGCCAGCTCACCACCGGACGGGACACCGGACGAGCAGTACTTC.